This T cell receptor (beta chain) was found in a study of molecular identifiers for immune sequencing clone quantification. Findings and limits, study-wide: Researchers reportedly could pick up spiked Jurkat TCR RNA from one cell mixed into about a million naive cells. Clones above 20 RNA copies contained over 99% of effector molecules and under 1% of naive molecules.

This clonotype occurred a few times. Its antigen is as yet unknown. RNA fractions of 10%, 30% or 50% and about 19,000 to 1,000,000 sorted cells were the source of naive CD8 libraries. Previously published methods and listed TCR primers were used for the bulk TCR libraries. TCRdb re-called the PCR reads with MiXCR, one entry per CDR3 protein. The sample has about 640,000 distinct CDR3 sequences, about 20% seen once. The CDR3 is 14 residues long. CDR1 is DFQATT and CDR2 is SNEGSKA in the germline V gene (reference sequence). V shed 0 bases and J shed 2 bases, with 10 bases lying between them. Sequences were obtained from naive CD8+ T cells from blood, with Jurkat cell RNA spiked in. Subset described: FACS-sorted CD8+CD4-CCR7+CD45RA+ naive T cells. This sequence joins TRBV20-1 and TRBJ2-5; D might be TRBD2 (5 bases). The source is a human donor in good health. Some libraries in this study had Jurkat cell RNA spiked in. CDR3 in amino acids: CSARELGGQETQYF. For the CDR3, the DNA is TGCAGTGCTAGAGAACTAGGTGGACAAGAGACCCAGTACTTC.